The 28 T cell receptor beta chains given below trace back to one sample, sequenced in a study of T cell responses to AZD1222 COVID-19 vaccine. Libraries were prepared by immunoSEQ multiplex PCR; TCRdb keeps only in-frame clonotypes and omits some of them. The sample has more than 130,000 clones, 90% seen once; the top ten hold around 3.6%. The sample consisted of peripheral blood, taken on day 0 of AZD1222 vaccination. The source of these receptors is an adult in good health.

The rearrangement joins TRBV7-9 to TRBJ2-1; D is undetermined. The germline V and J ends were trimmed by 3 bases and 3 bases, with 12 bases remaining between them. CDR1 SEHNR and CDR2 FQNEAQ come from the germline V gene (reference sequence). CDR3 length: 15 residues. This chain's CDR3 is CASSFSQNNYNEQFF. DNA of the CDR3: TGTGCCAGCAGCTTTTCTCAGAACAACTACAATGAGCAGTTCTTC. The full variable domain, in which reference TRBV7-9 and TRBJ2-1 provide the parts outside the CDR3, is DTGVSQNPRHKITKRGQNVTFRCDPISEHNRLYWYRQTLGQGPEFLTYFQNEAQLEKSRLLSDRFSAERPKGSFSTLEIQRTEQGDSAMYLCASSFSQNNYNEQFFGPGTRLTVL.

The chain joins TRBV3-1 (or the pseudogene TRBV3-2) to TRBJ2-7, with TRBD2 matching 8 bases. Per the germline V gene, CDR1 is LGHDT and CDR2 is YNNKEL (reference sequence). With 4 bases clipped from V and 4 bases from J, the junction kept 12 bases outside the gene matches. The CDR3 length is 16 residues. The CDR3 reads CASSRGGSGELYEQYF. The CDR3 DNA follows: TGTGCCAGCAGCCGCGGGGGGTCAGGGGAATTGTACGAGCAGTACTTC.

The chain employs TRBV30 and TRBJ2-3; D may correspond to TRBD1 or TRBD2 (7 bases each). The length of the CDR3 is 15 residues. Germline loops: CDR1 GTSNPN, CDR2 SVGIG (reference sequence). V was pared by 0 bases and J by 1 base, with 11 bases between. CDR3 residues: CAWSVAGGGTDTQYF. DNA for the CDR3: TGTGCCTGGAGTGTCGCAGGGGGGGGCACAGATACGCAGTATTTT.

The gene calls are TRBV4-1 and TRBJ1-6, with 9 nucleotides matching TRBD1. The trim removed 4 bases at V and 8 bases at J, leaving 12 bases unmatched. CDR1 MGHRA and CDR2 YSYEKL come from the germline V gene. CDR3 length equals 17 residues. The CDR3: CASSLLQGQGSYSPLHF. The CDR3 DNA sequence: TGCGCCAGCAGCCTCCTACAAGGACAGGGGTCATATTCACCCCTCCACTTT.

This sequence joins TRBV6-1 and TRBJ2-2, with TRBD1 matching 11 bases. Germline CDR1 MNHNS, CDR2 SASEGT. The CDR3 spans 16 residues. The trim removed 3 bases at V and 6 bases at J, leaving 6 bases unmatched. The CDR3 protein is CASSERPGQGAGELFF. The CDR3 DNA reads as TGTGCCAGCAGTGAGCGACCGGGACAGGGGGCCGGGGAGCTGTTTTTT.

The gene calls are TRBV6-6 and TRBJ1-3; tentatively, D is TRBD1 (5 bases). The germline CDR1 and CDR2 sequences are MNHNY and SVGAGI (reference sequence). V was clipped by 5 bases and J by 0 bases, with 14 bases between them. The CDR3 covers 16 residues. The CDR3 DNA reads as TGTGCCAGCAGTCTTGGTGGACATCTCTCTGGAAACACCATATATTTT. Translating it yields CASSLGGHLSGNTIYF.

The V gene is TRBV18, the J gene TRBJ2-1; TRBD1 aligns across 9 bases. The trim removed 3 bases at V and 7 bases at J, leaving 13 bases unmatched. Germline lookup yields CDR1 KGHSH and CDR2 LQKENI. The CDR3 runs to 17 residues. CDR3 protein: CASSPSAGTGNKNEQFF. Written as DNA, the CDR3 is TGTGCCAGCTCACCCTCGGCGGGGACAGGGAATAAAAATGAGCAGTTCTTC. Complete variable domain (other parts from reference TRBV18 and TRBJ2-1): NAGVMQNPRHLVRRRGQEARLRCSPMKGHSHVYWYRQLPEEGLKFMVYLQKENIIDESGMPKERFSAEFPKEGPSILRIQQVVRGDSAAYFCASSPSAGTGNKNEQFFGPGTRLTVL.

This chain links TRBV3-1 (or the pseudogene TRBV3-2) with TRBJ2-7; D gene uncertain. Germline lookup yields CDR1 LGHDT and CDR2 YNNKEL (reference sequence). The germline V and J ends were trimmed by 8 bases and 3 bases, with 8 bases remaining between them. The CDR3 runs to 11 residues. This CDR3 is CASGPYYEQYF. In DNA form, the CDR3 reads TGTGCCAGCGGACCCTACTACGAGCAGTACTTC.

The V gene is TRBV4-1, the J gene TRBJ2-1; 12 positions match TRBD2. Germline CDR1 is MGHRA and CDR2 is YSYEKL. The CDR3 covers 15 residues. Losses at the gene ends were 2 bases for V and 7 bases for J; bases not matched to a gene: 3. CDR3 sequence (DNA): TGCGCCAGCAGCCAACGACTAGCGGGAGAAAATGAGCAGTTCTTC. Translation: CASSQRLAGENEQFF.

The V call is TRBV6-5, the J call TRBJ2-3, with no clear D. This CDR3 is 14 amino acids long. Germline V CDR1 and CDR2: MNHEY, SVGAGI. The ends were cut back, 4 bases at V and 0 bases at J, with 8 bases in the middle. CDR3 DNA: TGTGCCAGCAGTTTCGCGGTTAGCACAGATACGCAGTATTTT. It specifies CASSFAVSTDTQYF.

The chain uses TRBV11-3 and TRBJ2-5; possibly TRBD1 or TRBD2 for D (6 bases each). V was clipped by 5 bases and J by 2 bases, with 15 bases between them. The length of the CDR3 is 15 residues. Looked up from germline, CDR1 is SGHNT and CDR2 is YENEEA. The CDR3 DNA reads as TGTGCCAGCAGCCTTGGGGGGCGCGATCAAGAGACCCAGTACTTC. It codes for CASSLGGRDQETQYF.

This clone showed up just once. This chain connects TRBV6-5 to TRBJ2-7; either TRBD1 or TRBD2 may supply D (6 bases each). Trimming removed 6 bases from V and 2 bases from J, with 14 bases in between. Germline CDR1 is MNHEY and CDR2 is SVGAGI. This CDR3 comprises 14 residues. CDR3: CASRLVGGTYEQYF. CDR3 in DNA: TGTGCCAGCAGGCTTGTAGGGGGGACCTACGAGCAGTACTTC.

The CDR3 sequence: CASSIGLEQYF. The DNA of the CDR3 is TGTGCCAGTAGTATAGGTCTCGAGCAGTACTTC. The chain carries TRBV19 and TRBJ2-7, with unresolved D. The CDR3 consists of 11 residues. Per the germline V gene, CDR1 is LNHDA and CDR2 is SQIVND (reference sequence). The V end lost 1 base, the J end lost 6 bases, and 4 bases lay between the germline ends.

The chain employs TRBV30 and TRBJ1-6; 7 bases are shared with TRBD1. Germline-derived CDR1 and CDR2 are GTSNPN and SVGIG (reference sequence). CDR3 length equals 12 residues. The trim removed 5 bases at V and 7 bases at J, leaving 2 bases unmatched. The CDR3 region has the DNA TGTGCCTGGGCGACAGGGAATTCACCCCTCCACTTT. Translation gives CAWATGNSPLHF.

The genes are TRBV24-1 and TRBJ2-7; no clear D gene. This CDR3 has 16 residues. Germline V gene sequence: CDR1 KGHDR, CDR2 SFDVKD. V was shortened by 8 bases and J by 0 bases, with 19 bases between the two germline ends. The CDR3 nucleotides are TGTGCCACCATCCAGCCCCCCGACAAGAGCTCCTACGAGCAGTACTTC. This sequence encodes CATIQPPDKSSYEQYF.

The CDR3 DNA reads as TGTGCCAGCAGTTTCCGGGGCGCCTATGGCTACACCTTC. It encodes CASSFRGAYGYTF. The gene calls are TRBV6-5 and TRBJ1-2; perhaps TRBD1 as D (5 bases). V was trimmed by 4 bases and J by 4 bases, leaving 10 bases between them. There are 13 residues in the CDR3. Germline values: CDR1 MNHEY, CDR2 SVGAGI.

The V gene is TRBV7-2, the J gene TRBJ2-7; 8 positions match TRBD2. V lost 1 base to trimming and J lost 6 bases; unmatched junction nucleotides: 5. Germline V gene lookup returns CDR1 SGHTA and CDR2 FQGNSA. The CDR3 spans 14 residues. CDR3 residues: CASSLGSGSSEQYF. The CDR3 DNA is TGTGCCAGCAGCTTAGGGAGCGGGAGCAGCGAGCAGTACTTC.

The chain employs TRBV27 and TRBJ2-7; 12 bases fit TRBD2. There are 15 residues in the CDR3. Germline V gene sequence: CDR1 MNHEY, CDR2 SMNVEV (reference sequence). V shed 4 bases, J shed 7 bases, and the junction held 8 bases outside the gene matches. CDR3 loop: CASSSLTSGRGEQYF. The CDR3 nucleotides read TGTGCCAGCAGTTCTCTGACTAGCGGGAGAGGGGAGCAGTACTTC.

The rearrangement uses TRBV12-5 and TRBJ2-4; tentative D call: TRBD2 (6 bases). Per the germline V gene, CDR1 is LGHNT and CDR2 is FRNRAP. The CDR3 consists of 11 residues. The ends were cut back, 6 bases at V and 8 bases at J, with 8 bases in the middle. CDR3 nucleotides: TGTGCTAGTGGGACGGGGGACATTCAGTACTTC. Its protein product is CASGTGDIQYF.

This chain links TRBV6-5 with TRBJ2-2, with 8 bases that match TRBD2. V gave up 6 bases and J gave up 6 bases; unmatched junction bases: 9. This CDR3 region has 15 residues. From germline, CDR1 is MNHEY and CDR2 SVGAGI. CDR3 bases: TGTGCCAGCAGGGCAGCGGGGGTCCGGGCCGGGGAGCTGTTTTTT. This encodes CASRAAGVRAGELFF.

The rearrangement uses TRBV6-5 and TRBJ2-7; 7 bases map to TRBD1. The V gene's germline CDR1 is MNHEY and CDR2 SVGAGI. CDR3 size: 13 residues. V shed 6 bases, J shed 1 base, and the junction held 3 bases outside the gene matches. For the CDR3, the DNA is TGTGCCAGCAGGGGGACAGCTTCCTACGAGCAGTACTTC. It specifies CASRGTASYEQYF.

This chain uses TRBV7-2 with TRBJ2-5; 9 bases map to TRBD2. Trimming removed 4 bases from V and 4 bases from J; junction bases left unmatched: 7. CDR1 SGHTA and CDR2 FQGNSA come from the germline V gene. The CDR3 has 15 amino acids. The CDR3 nucleotides are TGTGCCAGCAGCTCCCTAGCGGGGACCATAGAGACCCAGTACTTC. Amino acids: CASSSLAGTIETQYF. The variable domain in full, completed from reference TRBV7-2 and TRBJ2-5, reads GAGVSQSPSNKVTEKGKDVELRCDPISGHTALYWYRQSLGQGLEFLIYFQGNSAPDKSGLPSDRFSAERTGGSVSTLTIQRTQQEDSAVYLCASSSLAGTIETQYFGPGTRLLVL.

The chain has TRBV5-8 and TRBJ1-5; tentatively, D is TRBD1 (6 bases). Per germline, CDR1 SGHTS and CDR2 YDEGEE. The V and J ends lost 1 base and 7 bases respectively, with 12 bases between them. The CDR3 spans 14 residues. In DNA form, the CDR3 reads TGTGCCAGCAGCTTGCGTTCAGGGGTCCAGCCCCAGCATTTT. Translation gives CASSLRSGVQPQHF.

This clone was seen a single time. The chain uses TRBV15 and TRBJ2-7; TRBD2 matches at 7 bases. CDR3 length: 14 residues. Germline V gene data show CDR1 as LNHNV and CDR2 as YYDKDF (reference sequence). Unmatched junction bases numbered 7, after V lost 1 base and J lost 7 bases. CDR3 bases: TGTGCCACCAGCAGAGGCGGGGGAGCGGTTGAGCAGTACTTC. This translates into CATSRGGGAVEQYF.

This chain links TRBV5-5 with TRBJ1-6, with 7 bases that match TRBD1. CDR3 length: 14 residues. From germline, CDR1 is SGHKS and CDR2 YYEKEE (reference sequence). The J segment lost 3 bases and the V segment lost 4 bases, leaving 1 base of the junction unmatched. CDR3 nucleotide sequence: TGTGCCAGCAGCCAGGGGGGCTATAATTCACCCCTCCACTTT. It yields the protein CASSQGGYNSPLHF. The full variable domain, with the rest looked up from reference TRBV5-5 and TRBJ1-6, is DAGVTQSPTHLIKTRGQQVTLRCSPISGHKSVSWYQQVLGQGPQFIFQYYEKEERGRGNFPDRFSARQFPNYSSELNVNALLLGDSALYLCASSQGGYNSPLHFGNGTRLTVT.

This chain connects TRBV7-9 to TRBJ1-4, with TRBD1 identical over 8 bases. With V trimmed by 3 bases and J by 8 bases, 11 bases remained unmatched. The germline gives CDR1 SEHNR, CDR2 FQNEAQ (reference sequence). This CDR3 is 16 amino acids long. The CDR3 DNA is TGTGCCAGCAGCTTCCGCAGGGGGCAGAGTGAGGAAAAACTGTTTTTT. It codes for CASSFRRGQSEEKLFF.

Only a few counts were recorded for this clone. The chain uses TRBV10-1 and TRBJ2-7, with a weak D call TRBD1 (5 bases). Trimming took off 3 bases at V and 3 bases at J, with 12 bases between the two ends. Germline V CDR1 and CDR2: WNHNN, SYGVQD (reference sequence). The CDR3 runs 14 residues. The CDR3, as DNA: TGCGCCAGCAGTGAAGGGGCCAGGGACTACGAGCAGTACTTC. This translates into CASSEGARDYEQYF.

The gene calls are TRBV11-3 and TRBJ1-1; 10 bases are shared with TRBD1. The CDR3 has 13 amino acids. Germline V CDR1 and CDR2: SGHNT, YENEEA. J lost 5 bases, V lost 10 bases, and 7 bases had no gene match. CDR3 loop: CAISGQGNTEAFF. DNA for the CDR3: TGTGCCATATCGGGACAGGGGAATACTGAAGCTTTCTTT. Variable domain in full (rest from reference TRBV11-3 and TRBJ1-1): EAGVVQSPRYKIIEKKQPVAFWCNPISGHNTLYWYLQNLGQGPELLIRYENEEAVDDSQLPKDRFSAERLKGVDSTLKIQPAELGDSAVYLCAISGQGNTEAFFGQGTRLTVV.